Following are 11 T cell receptor beta chains from one sample sequenced in a study of shared clonotypes between healthy human individuals. TCRdb's copy holds only in-frame clones and misses some; the assay was immunoSEQ multiplex PCR. Of under 1,100,000 clones detected, 65% to 80% appear once; the ten largest clones hold less than 1.5%. The specimen was memory CD4+ T cells sorted from blood. Subset meaning: CD45RA-negative fraction. Receptors originate from a man aged 18 to 35 in good health.

The chain joins TRBV10-3 to TRBJ1-1; D might be TRBD1 (6 bases). The length of the CDR3 is 14 residues. CDR1 and CDR2 (germline): ENHRY, SYGVKD. Trimming removed 8 bases from V and 4 bases from J, with 17 bases in between. CDR3 DNA: TGTGCCATCGTCAGGGGCGAAGGTAGCACTGAAGCTTTCTTT. Residues: CAIVRGEGSTEAFF.

The V call is TRBV28, the J call TRBJ1-6, with D uncertain. The CDR3 is 15 amino acids. Between the trimmed V and J ends, which lost 5 bases and 5 bases, there was a span of 13 bases. CDR1 MDHEN and CDR2 SYDVKM come from the germline V gene. CDR3 sequence (DNA): TGTGCCAGCAGTCTTCCGGCAGCCCATAATTCACCCCTCCACTTT. Translating gives CASSLPAAHNSPLHF.

This clone was observed a handful of times. This chain links TRBV27 with TRBJ1-1, with unresolved D. The CDR3 is 13 residues long. Trimming removed 7 bases from V and 8 bases from J, with 17 bases in between. Germline lookup yields CDR1 MNHEY and CDR2 SMNVEV (reference sequence). The CDR3 reads CASKGSFTEEAFF. The CDR3 DNA reads TGTGCCAGCAAAGGTAGTTTTACAGAAGAAGCTTTCTTT.

V is TRBV10-3 and J is TRBJ2-1; 8 bases are a match to TRBD1. V trimming: 0 bases; J trimming: 6 bases; junction bases outside the gene matches: 10. CDR3 size: 17 residues. The germline V gene has CDR1 ENHRY and CDR2 SYGVKD. This CDR3 is CAISESATGGNPNEQFF. The CDR3 coding sequence is TGTGCCATCAGTGAGTCGGCAACAGGGGGGAATCCCAATGAGCAGTTCTTC.

The chain has TRBV4-2 and TRBJ2-7, with 9 bases aligning to TRBD2. The CDR3 totals 17 residues. V shed 4 bases, J shed 3 bases, and the junction held 13 bases outside the gene matches. Germline V gene sequence: CDR1 LGHNA, CDR2 YNFKEQ. The DNA for the CDR3 is TGTGCCAGCAGCCGATATCGTAGCGGGGGTTCCCGCTACGAGCAGTACTTC. Protein: CASSRYRSGGSRYEQYF.

The chain combines TRBV5-1 with TRBJ1-2; a possible D gene is TRBD1 (6 bases). The CDR3 is 14 residues long. Germline V gene lookup returns CDR1 SGHRS and CDR2 YFSETQ. V lost 1 base to trimming and J lost 3 bases, with 10 bases between them. For the CDR3, the DNA is TGCGCCAGCAGCTTGCTAGGGGGTGACTATGGCTACACCTTC. This codes for CASSLLGGDYGYTF.

In nucleotides, the CDR3 is TGTGCCAGCTCACCAAGGCCGGGAGGGCCGATCGGCACAGATACGCAGTATTTT. This sequence encodes CASSPRPGGPIGTDTQYF. The chain recombines TRBV18 with TRBJ2-3; 8 bases agree with TRBD2. The CDR3 covers 18 residues. Germline CDR1 and CDR2: KGHSH and LQKENI. The junction had 11 bases not matched to a gene; V was cut back by 2 bases and J by 1 base.

In its sample, this clone was seen a few times. The chain recombines TRBV5-1 with TRBJ2-3; 10 positions match TRBD2. Germline V gene lookup returns CDR1 SGHRS and CDR2 YFSETQ. The CDR3 spans 14 residues. Trimming took 4 bases from V and 4 from J; bases not matched to a gene: 3. The CDR3 DNA is TGCGCCAGCAGCACGCTAGCGGGGGCAGATACGCAGTATTTT. Protein product: CASSTLAGADTQYF.

The count of this clone is one. The chain couples TRBV7-9 to TRBJ1-3, with D uncertain. Trimming took off 4 bases at V and 2 bases at J, with 9 bases between the two ends. The CDR3 runs to 14 residues. Germline V gene sequence: CDR1 SEHNR, CDR2 FQNEAQ (reference sequence). CDR3 sequence: CASSYTRTGNTIYF. CDR3 sequence (DNA): TGTGCCAGCAGCTATACCCGAACTGGAAACACCATATATTTT.

The V call is TRBV11-2, the J call TRBJ2-7; D not certain. The CDR3 runs 13 residues. V dropped 3 bases and J dropped 2 bases, with 8 bases sitting between them. The germline CDR1 and CDR2 sequences are SGHAT and FQNNGV. CDR3 in amino acids: CASSLGWAYEQYF. The DNA of the CDR3 is TGTGCCAGCAGCTTGGGATGGGCCTACGAGCAGTACTTC. Variable domain in full (rest from reference TRBV11-2 and TRBJ2-7): EAGVAQSPRYKIIEKRQSVAFWCNPISGHATLYWYQQILGQGPKLLIQFQNNGVVDDSQLPKDRFSAERLKGVDSTLKIQPAKLEDSAVYLCASSLGWAYEQYFGPGTRLTVT.

J is TRBJ1-4 and V is TRBV28; TRBD1 might be the D (6 bases). Germline values: CDR1 MDHEN, CDR2 SYDVKM. V lost 2 bases and J lost 7, with 14 bases in between. The CDR3 is made up of 15 amino acids. CDR3 coding DNA: TGTGCCAGCAGTTTAAGCCGGGGGGCGCGTGAAAAACTGTTTTTT. This gives the protein CASSLSRGAREKLFF.